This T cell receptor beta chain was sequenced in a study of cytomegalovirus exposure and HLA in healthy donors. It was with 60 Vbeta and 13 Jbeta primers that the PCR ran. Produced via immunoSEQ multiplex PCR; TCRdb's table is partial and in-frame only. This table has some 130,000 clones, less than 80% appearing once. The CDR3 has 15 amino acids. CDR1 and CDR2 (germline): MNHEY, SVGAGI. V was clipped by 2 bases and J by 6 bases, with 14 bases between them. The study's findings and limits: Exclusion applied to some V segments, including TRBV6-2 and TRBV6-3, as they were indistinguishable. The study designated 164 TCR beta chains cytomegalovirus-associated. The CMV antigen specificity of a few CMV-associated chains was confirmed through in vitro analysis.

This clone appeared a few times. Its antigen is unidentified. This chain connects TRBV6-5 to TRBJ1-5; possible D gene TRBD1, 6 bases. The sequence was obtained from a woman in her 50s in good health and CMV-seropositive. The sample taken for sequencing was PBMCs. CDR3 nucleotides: TGTGCCAGCAGTTACAAGCAGGGGATGGGTCAGCCCCAGCATTTT. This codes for CASSYKQGMGQPQHF.